This record looks at one TCR beta chain sequence and its context. Trimming took off 0 bases at V and 8 bases at J, with 11 bases between the two ends. The CDR3 is made up of 13 amino acids. Germline V lookup: CDR1 SGHRS, CDR2 YFSETQ. Measured with immunoSEQ multiplex PCR; TCRdb has only the in-frame clones, and not every one. The sample contains roughly 88,000 clones, approximately 91% of which appear only once. This entry belongs to a study of control samples from healthy donors and cancer patients. The sample comprised blood. This TCR was recovered from a woman in her 30s in good health. This rearrangement joins TRBV5-1 to TRBJ1-2, with D possibly TRBD1 on 5 matching bases. CDR3 sequence reads: CASSLASGLGYTF. The CDR3 DNA reads TGCGCCAGCAGCTTGGCCTCAGGGCTCGGCTACACCTTC.